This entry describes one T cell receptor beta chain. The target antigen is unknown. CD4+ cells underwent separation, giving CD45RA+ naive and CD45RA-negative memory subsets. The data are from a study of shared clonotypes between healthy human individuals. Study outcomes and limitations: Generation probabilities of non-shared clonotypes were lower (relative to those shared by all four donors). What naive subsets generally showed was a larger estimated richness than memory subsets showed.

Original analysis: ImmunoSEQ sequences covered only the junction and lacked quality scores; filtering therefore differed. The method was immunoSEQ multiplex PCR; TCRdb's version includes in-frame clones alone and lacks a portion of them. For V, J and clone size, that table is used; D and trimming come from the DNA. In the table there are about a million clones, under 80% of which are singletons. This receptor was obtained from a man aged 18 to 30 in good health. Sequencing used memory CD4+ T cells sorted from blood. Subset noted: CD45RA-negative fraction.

The DNA for the CDR3 is TGTGCCAGCAGTCTCCTCTTCAACTATGGCTACACCTTC. Translated, it gives CASSLLFNYGYTF. The chain carries TRBV14 and TRBJ1-2; D not resolved. CDR1 is SGHDN, CDR2 FVKESK, per germline. The CDR3 contains 13 residues. V was shortened by 6 bases and J by 2 bases, with 10 bases between the two germline ends.